This entry features one TCR beta chain sequence. These data belong to a study of blood T cell repertoires in COVID-19. Study in general: In each case, the material was cDNA or gDNA derived from T cells, B-cell-depleted T cells, or PBMCs.

The CDR3 has 13 residues. The V gene end was trimmed by 6 bases and the J gene end by 4 bases; junction bases not matched to a gene: 6. The germline V gene has CDR1 SNHLY and CDR2 FYNNEI. Study processing details: Reference gene primers were amplified, and this amplification served to estimate nucleated cell counts. Some clones are missing from TCRdb's copy, which holds only in-frame ones; the method was immunoSEQ multiplex PCR. V, J and clone size derive from that table, while D and trimming were established from the DNA sequence. Of fewer than 350,000 clones in the sample, roughly 90% were seen once.

The rearrangement links TRBV2 to TRBJ2-7; 7 bases are shared with TRBD1. The receptor's source is a woman between 35 and 50 years old with acute COVID-19. Sequenced material: PBMCs or T cells enriched from blood (not recorded which). CDR3 sequence: CASSPGTEYEQYF. The CDR3 DNA reads TGTGCCAGCAGCCCCGGGACAGAGTACGAGCAGTACTTC.